This T cell receptor (beta chain) was recovered during a study of low-dose radiotherapy and immunotherapy resistance in tumors. Primers used for first-strand cDNA, a TRAV- and TRBV-specific set, covered both alpha and beta chains. TCRs were put through approximately 20 PCR cycles of amplification with Phusion. A constant-region primer and the V-primer adapter served as the primer pair. TCRdb re-derived calls from the reads in MiXCR, one entry per CDR3 protein. The sample includes approximately 80,000 distinct CDR3 sequences, around a sixth of them seen just once. CDR3 length: 13 amino acids. CDR1 and CDR2 from the germline V gene are SQVTM and ANQGSEA. The germline V and J ends were trimmed by 7 bases and 4 bases, with 16 bases remaining between them. Described time point: after trial treatment. Treatment indicated: LDRT plus nivolumab, ipilimumab, low-dose cyclophosphamide and aspirin (RACIN trial).

The chain joins TRBV29-1 to TRBJ2-5, with D possibly matching TRBD2 (6 bases). The sample in question was PBMCs, obtained after low-dose radiotherapy plus immunotherapy. The receptor comes from a male donor with prostate cancer. This chain's CDR3 is CSARRAGGETQYF. The CDR3 DNA reads as TGCAGCGCCCGACGAGCCGGGGGAGAGACCCAGTACTTC.